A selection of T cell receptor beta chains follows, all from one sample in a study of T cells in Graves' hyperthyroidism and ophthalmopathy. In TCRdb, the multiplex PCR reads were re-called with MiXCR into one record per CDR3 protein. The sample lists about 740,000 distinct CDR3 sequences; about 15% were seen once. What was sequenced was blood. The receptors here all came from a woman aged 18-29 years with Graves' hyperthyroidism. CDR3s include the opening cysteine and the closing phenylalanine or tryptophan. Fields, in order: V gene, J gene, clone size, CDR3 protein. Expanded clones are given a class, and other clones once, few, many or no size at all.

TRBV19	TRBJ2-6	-	CASSLSGQGSSGANVLTF
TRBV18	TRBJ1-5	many	CATAAGGQPQHF
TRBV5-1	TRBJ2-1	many	CASSSGTGGLYYNEQFF
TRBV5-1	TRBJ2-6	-	CASRRLGGTNAGANVLTF
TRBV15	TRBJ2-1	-	CATSILSGGYNEQFF
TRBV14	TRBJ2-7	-	CASSPKGLAGGRTYEQYF
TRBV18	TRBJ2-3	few	CASSPQHTDTQYF
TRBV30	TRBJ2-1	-	CAGLAGVAYNEQFF
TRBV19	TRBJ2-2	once	CASSIPVPVSGELFF
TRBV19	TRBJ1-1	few	CASSPGTGAGNTEAFF
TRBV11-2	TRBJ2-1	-	CASSYGLGINNEQFF
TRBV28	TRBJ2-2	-	CASSSPPSYTGELFF
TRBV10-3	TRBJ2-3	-	CAIGRDTDTQYF
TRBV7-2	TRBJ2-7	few	CASGKTTSGGPYEQYF
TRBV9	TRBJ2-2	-	CASSSLAGRTGELFF
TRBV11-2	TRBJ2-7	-	CASSLGAGEAYEQYF
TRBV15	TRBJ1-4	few	CATSSLRDSLNEKLFF
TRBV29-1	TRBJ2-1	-	CSGVLAGGPGQFF
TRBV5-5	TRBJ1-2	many	CASSFPFGGPYGYTF
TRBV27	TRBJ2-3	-	CASSFIAGAPDTQYF
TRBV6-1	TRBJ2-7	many	CASSPATVINEQYF
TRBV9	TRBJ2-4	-	CASSVGANSKNIQYF
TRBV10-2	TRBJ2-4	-	CASEGTRADIQYF
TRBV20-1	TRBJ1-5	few	CSAGGQSLFNQPQHF
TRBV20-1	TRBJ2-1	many	CSAMVEREEAYNEQFF
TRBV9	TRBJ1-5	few	CASSEGQGKNQPQHF
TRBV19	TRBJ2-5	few	CASSPRLNQETQYF
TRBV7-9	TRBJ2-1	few	CASSPNTHLGTVYNEQFF
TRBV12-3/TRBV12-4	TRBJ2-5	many	CASSLQGTLQETQYF
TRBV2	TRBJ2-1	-	CASSEAGSYNERFF
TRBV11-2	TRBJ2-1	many	CASRPTGTGNNEQFF
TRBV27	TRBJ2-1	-	CASSLYKGLAGGKYNEQFF
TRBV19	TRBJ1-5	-	CASSIMRSPAAQHF
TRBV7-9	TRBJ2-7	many	CASSLTLGGAAEQYF
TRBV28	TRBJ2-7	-	CASSYVGRSSYEQYF
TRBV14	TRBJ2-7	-	CASSQGPYGQYF
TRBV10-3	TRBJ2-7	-	CAISPGRDISYEQYF
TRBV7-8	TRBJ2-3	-	CASSLPGSPGTQYF
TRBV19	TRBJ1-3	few	CASSTGGPASGNTIYF
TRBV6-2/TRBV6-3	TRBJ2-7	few	CASSYFGLAENYEQYF
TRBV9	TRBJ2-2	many	CASSVEREGNTGELFF
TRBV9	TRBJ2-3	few	CASSGDPWTGNTDTQYF
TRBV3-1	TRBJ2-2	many	CASSQGGRAGELFF
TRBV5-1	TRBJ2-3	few	CASSLGFGSDTQYF
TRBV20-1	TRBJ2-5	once	CSATSGLATGKTQYF
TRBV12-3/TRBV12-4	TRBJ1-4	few	CASTDRGIHEKLFF
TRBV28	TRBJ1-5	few	CASIQASYQPQHF
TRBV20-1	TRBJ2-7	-	CSVEGTASEQYF
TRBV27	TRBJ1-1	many	CASIKTLGAEAFF
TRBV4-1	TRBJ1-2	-	CASSQGLGGYTF
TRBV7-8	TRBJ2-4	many	CASSLGLGLAKNIQYF
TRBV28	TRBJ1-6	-	CASSRDGRNSPLHF
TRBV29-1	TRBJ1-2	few	CSVEHGTYGYTF
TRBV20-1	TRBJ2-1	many	CSARDSLRGRRNEQFF
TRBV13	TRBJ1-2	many	CASSSNRGNYGYTF